This TCR beta chain emerged from a study of blood T cell repertoires in COVID-19. The germline CDR1 and CDR2 sequences are SGHRS and YFSETQ. The CDR3 has 15 amino acids. Trimming shortened V by 3 bases and J by 2 bases, and 15 bases separated the two germline ends. Sequenced by immunoSEQ multiplex PCR; TCRdb stores in-frame clones only, minus some. The sample gives roughly 62,000 clones, just under 95% of which show up once; approximately 6% is in the top ten. Sequencing used peripheral blood. V usage is TRBV5-1 and J usage is TRBJ2-7; D possibly corresponds to TRBD2 (7 bases). The receptor was isolated from a human donor in a cohort sampled during active COVID-19. The CDR3 spells CASSWGRDKTYEQYF. The CDR3 DNA reads TGCGCCAGCAGCTGGGGGAGGGACAAAACCTACGAGCAGTACTTC.